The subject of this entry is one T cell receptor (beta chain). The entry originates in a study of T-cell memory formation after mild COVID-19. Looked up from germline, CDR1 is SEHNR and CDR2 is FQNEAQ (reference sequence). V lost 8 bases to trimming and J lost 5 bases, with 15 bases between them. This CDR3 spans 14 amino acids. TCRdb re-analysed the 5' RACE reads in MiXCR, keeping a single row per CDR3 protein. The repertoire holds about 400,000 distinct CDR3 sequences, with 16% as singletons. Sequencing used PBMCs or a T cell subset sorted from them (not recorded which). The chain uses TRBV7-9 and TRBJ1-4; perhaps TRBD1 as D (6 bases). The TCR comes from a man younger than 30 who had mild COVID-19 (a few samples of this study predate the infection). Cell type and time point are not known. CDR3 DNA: TGTGCCAGCGATCGACAGGCCGACAATGAAAAACTGTTTTTT. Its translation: CASDRQADNEKLFF.